This TCR beta chain came from a study of T cell responses to AZD1222 COVID-19 vaccine. Findings and caveats of the study: Elevations in Spike-specific TCR breadth and depth followed administration of two AZD1222 doses. Donors were mostly white British, more females; clonal diversity possibly underestimated.

Germline-derived CDR1 and CDR2 are SGHTA and FQGNSA. This CDR3 contains 15 residues. Trimming removed 5 bases from V and 7 bases from J, with 17 bases in between. On this clone itself: The antigen remains unidentified.

Data came from immunoSEQ multiplex PCR; TCRdb stores just in-frame clones and leaves some out. The profile shows more than 130,000 clones, around nine tenths of them singletons. This sequence was found in an adult in good health. The material was peripheral blood, obtained on day 0 of AZD1222 vaccination. This rearrangement joins TRBV7-2 to TRBJ1-4; no clear D. The CDR3 DNA follows: TGTGCCAGCAGCCCAGGCCGAATTCAGAGTGAAAAACTGTTTTTT. Translation: CASSPGRIQSEKLFF.